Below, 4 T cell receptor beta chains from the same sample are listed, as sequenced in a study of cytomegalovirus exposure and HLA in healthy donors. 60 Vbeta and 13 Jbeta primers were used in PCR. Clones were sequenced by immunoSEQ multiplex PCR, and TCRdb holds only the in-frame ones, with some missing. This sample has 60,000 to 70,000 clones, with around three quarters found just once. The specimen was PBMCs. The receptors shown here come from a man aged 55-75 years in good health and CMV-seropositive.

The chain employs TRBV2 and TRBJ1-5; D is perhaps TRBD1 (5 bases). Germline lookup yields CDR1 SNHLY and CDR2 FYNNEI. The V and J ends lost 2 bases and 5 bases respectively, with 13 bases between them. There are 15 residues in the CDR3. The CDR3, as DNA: TGTGCCAGCAGTGAAAATCAGGGTCTGTATCAGCCCCAGCATTTT. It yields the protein CASSENQGLYQPQHF.

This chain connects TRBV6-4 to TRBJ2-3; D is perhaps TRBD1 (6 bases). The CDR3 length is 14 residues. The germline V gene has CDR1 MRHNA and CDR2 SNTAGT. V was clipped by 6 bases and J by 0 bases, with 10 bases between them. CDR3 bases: TGTGCCAGCAGCCCAGGGGCCAGCACAGATACGCAGTATTTT. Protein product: CASSPGASTDTQYF.

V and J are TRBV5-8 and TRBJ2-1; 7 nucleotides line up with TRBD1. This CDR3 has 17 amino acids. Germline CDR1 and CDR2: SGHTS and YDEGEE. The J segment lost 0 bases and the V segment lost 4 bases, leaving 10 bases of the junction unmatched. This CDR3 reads CASSITRDSFSYNEQFF. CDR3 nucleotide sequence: TGTGCCAGCAGCATTACTAGGGACAGTTTCTCCTACAATGAGCAGTTCTTC.

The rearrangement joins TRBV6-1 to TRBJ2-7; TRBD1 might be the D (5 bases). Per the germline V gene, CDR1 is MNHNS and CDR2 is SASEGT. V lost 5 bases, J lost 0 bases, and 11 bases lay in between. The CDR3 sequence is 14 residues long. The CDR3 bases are TGTGCCAGCAGTTATGGGGCCTACTCCTACGAGCAGTACTTC. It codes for CASSYGAYSYEQYF.